This TCR beta chain was sequenced for a study of blood T cell repertoires in COVID-19. For the study at large: Acute and convalescent COVID-19 samples came from the United States, Italy and Spain. Sources were T cells, B-cell-depleted T cells, or PBMCs; the material itself was cDNA or gDNA.

Source study methods: Amplification of reference gene primers was used by the study to estimate nucleated cell counts. TCRdb keeps only in-frame clones here, not all; method: immunoSEQ multiplex PCR. The DNA was the basis for D and trimming; V, J and clone size are from that table. The table has about 130,000 clones, about 93% seen once. V shed 1 base and J 0 bases; nucleotides not matched to a gene: 3. CDR1 is SNHLY, CDR2 FYNNEI, per germline. CDR3 length: 15 amino acids. Seattle participants joined during active infection and were tracked over time. The sequenced material came from peripheral blood. V and J are TRBV2 and TRBJ2-7, with 7 bases lining up with TRBD2. The receptor's source is a man aged 50 to 59 with COVID-19, enrolled during active disease. In nucleotides, the CDR3 is TGTGCCAGCAGTGAAGGAGGCGGGAGCTCCTACGAGCAGTACTTC. Translating it yields CASSEGGGSSYEQYF.